These 9 T cell receptor beta chains were all obtained from the same sample, sequenced in a study of molecular identifiers for immune sequencing clone quantification. TCRdb re-analysed the PCR reads in MiXCR, keeping a single row per CDR3 protein. Seen here are about half a million distinct CDR3 sequences, about a quarter observed once, and the top ten hold roughly 0.77%. The sample consisted of naive CD8+ T cells from blood, with Jurkat cell RNA spiked in. Subset given: FACS-sorted CD8+CD4-CCR7+CD45RA+ naive T cells. The source is a human donor in good health. Some libraries in this study had Jurkat cell RNA spiked in.

This clonotype was detected many times. This chain connects TRBV5-4 to TRBJ2-7, with 8 positions matching TRBD2. CDR3 size: 13 residues. CDR1 is SGHNT, CDR2 YYREEE, per germline (reference sequence). V shed 4 bases, J shed 3 bases, and the junction held 3 bases outside the gene matches. CDR3 DNA: TGTGCCAGCAGCGGCGGGACTAGCTACGAGCAGTACTTC. Translation: CASSGGTSYEQYF.

For this clonotype: This clone may be a read error of a much larger clone one base away. This chain links TRBV5-1 with TRBJ2-3; D is tentatively TRBD1 or TRBD2 (5 bases each). Germline CDR1 reads SGHRS; CDR2 reads YFSETQ. The CDR3 covers 14 residues. The CDR3 loop reads CANSEGFGTDTQYF. The DNA of the CDR3 is TGCGCCAACAGCGAGGGGTTCGGCACAGATACGCAGTATTTT.

Notes on this clonotype: A much larger clone sits a single nucleotide away, making a read error possible. The chain is built from TRBV20-1 and TRBJ1-1; no definite D call. The CDR3 length is 13 residues. Trimming cost V 1 base and J 2 bases, with 8 bases left between them. Germline-derived CDR1 and CDR2 are DFQATT and SNEGSKA (reference sequence). The CDR3, as DNA: TGCAGTGCTAGAGTACAAATAAACACTGAAGCTTTCTTT. Its translation: CSARVQINTEAFF.

This clonotype appeared many times. The rearrangement joins TRBV7-2 to TRBJ1-4, with TRBD1 matching 9 bases. Germline values: CDR1 SGHTA, CDR2 FQGNSA. The ends lost 1 base at V and 8 bases at J; junction bases unmatched: 8. The CDR3 runs to 16 residues. In DNA form, the CDR3 reads TGTGCCAGCAGCTTAGAAACCGGGACAGGGAGCGAAAAACTGTTTTTT. Protein sequence: CASSLETGTGSEKLFF.

There are many counts of this clonotype. The chain joins TRBV5-1 to TRBJ2-7, with D possibly TRBD1 on 6 matching bases. Germline lookup yields CDR1 SGHRS and CDR2 YFSETQ. This CDR3 has 14 amino acids. V shed 6 bases and J shed 1 base, with 14 bases lying between them. CDR3 in DNA: TGCGCCAGCACCTGGACAGAGCGTTCCTACGAGCAGTACTTC. Its protein product is CASTWTERSYEQYF. Drawing the rest from reference TRBV5-1 and TRBJ2-7, the complete variable domain is KAGVTQTPRYLIKTRGQQVTLSCSPISGHRSVSWYQQTPGQGLQFLFEYFSETQRNKGNFPGRFSGRQFSNSRSEMNVSTLELGDSALYLCASTWTERSYEQYFGPGTRLTVT.

Details on this clonotype: A much larger clone lies a single base off, so this may be a read error. The limits of the CDR3 on the DNA are not certain, so only TCRdb's listed CDR3 is given. V usage is TRBV12-3 or TRBV12-4 and J usage is TRBJ1-1; the D call TRBD1 from the table was never checked on the DNA. The CDR3 is 15 residues long, ends included. The CDR3: CASSSFGRGNAEASF.

This clonotype came up once. The chain is built from TRBV28 and TRBJ1-1, with unresolved D. With 11 bases removed from V and 6 bases from J, the gap between germline ends came to 22 bases. The V gene's germline CDR1 is MDHEN and CDR2 SYDVKM. The CDR3 spans 14 residues. Written as DNA, the CDR3 is TGTGCCGGCGGTTCCTACGGACGGTCGGCTGAAGCTTTCTTT. This codes for CAGGSYGRSAEAFF.

This clonotype appeared a few times. V and J are TRBV4-2 and TRBJ2-7; 11 bases match TRBD2. This CDR3 has 15 residues. Looked up from germline, CDR1 is LGHNA and CDR2 is YNFKEQ. With 1 base clipped from V and 5 bases from J, the junction kept 4 bases outside the gene matches. The CDR3, as DNA: TGTGCCAGCAGCCAAGCCGGGACTAGCGGCCACGAGCAGTACTTC. Protein: CASSQAGTSGHEQYF.

The chain uses TRBV5-3 and TRBJ1-5; D is unresolved. TRBV5-3 is classed as an ORF, of uncertain function. With 9 bases removed from V and 3 bases from J, the gap between germline ends came to 16 bases. The CDR3 totals 14 residues. CDR3: CAISLFDFNQPQHF. DNA of the CDR3: TGTGCCATCAGCTTGTTCGACTTCAATCAGCCCCAGCATTTT.